The source of this TCR beta chain is a study of blood T cell repertoires in COVID-19. Turning to the study itself: Sources were T cells, B-cell-depleted T cells, or PBMCs; the material itself was cDNA or gDNA.

The V end lost 1 base, the J end lost 8 bases, and 9 bases lay between the germline ends. The V gene's germline CDR1 is MNHNS and CDR2 SASEGT. The CDR3 length is 13 residues. This clone was detected only a few times. The authors' processing: Researchers report that nucleated cell counts were estimated from reference gene primer amplification. Some clones are missing from TCRdb's copy, which holds only in-frame ones; the method was immunoSEQ multiplex PCR. V, J and clone size reflect that table, while D and trimming were determined from the DNA. The sample holds about 300,000 clones, around 88% seen once.

Sequencing input: peripheral blood. The receptor comes from a woman between 45 and 60 years old with acute or convalescent COVID-19. The chain couples TRBV6-1 to TRBJ2-1; D gene uncertain. CDR3 coding DNA: TGTGCCAGCAGTGAAGTCTCCGAGGATGAGCAGTTCTTC. Residues: CASSEVSEDEQFF.